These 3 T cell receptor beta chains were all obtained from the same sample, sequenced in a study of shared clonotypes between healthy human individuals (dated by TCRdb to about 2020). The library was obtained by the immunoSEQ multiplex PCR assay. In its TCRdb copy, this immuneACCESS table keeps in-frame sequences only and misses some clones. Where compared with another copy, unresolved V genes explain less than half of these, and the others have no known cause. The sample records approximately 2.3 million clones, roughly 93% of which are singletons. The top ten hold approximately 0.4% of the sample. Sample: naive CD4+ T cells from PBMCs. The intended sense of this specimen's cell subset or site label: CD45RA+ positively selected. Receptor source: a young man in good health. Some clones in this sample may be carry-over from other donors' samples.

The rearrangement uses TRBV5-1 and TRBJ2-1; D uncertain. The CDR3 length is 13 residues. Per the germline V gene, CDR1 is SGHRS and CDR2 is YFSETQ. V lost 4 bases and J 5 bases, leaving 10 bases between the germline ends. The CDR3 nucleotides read TGCGCCAGCAGCCCCGACCCTGACAATGAGCAGTTCTTC. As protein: CASSPDPDNEQFF.

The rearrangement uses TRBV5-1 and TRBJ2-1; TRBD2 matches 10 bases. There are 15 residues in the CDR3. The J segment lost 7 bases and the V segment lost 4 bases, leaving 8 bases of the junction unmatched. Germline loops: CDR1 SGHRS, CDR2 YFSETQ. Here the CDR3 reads CASSGLAGDRNEQFF. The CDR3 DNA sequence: TGCGCCAGCAGCGGGCTAGCGGGAGATCGGAATGAGCAGTTCTTC.

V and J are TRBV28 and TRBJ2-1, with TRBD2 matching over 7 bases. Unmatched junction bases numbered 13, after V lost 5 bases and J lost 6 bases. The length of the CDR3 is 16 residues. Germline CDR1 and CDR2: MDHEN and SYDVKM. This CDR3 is CASSPLEAGKANEQFF. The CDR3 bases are TGTGCCAGCAGTCCCCTTGAAGCGGGGAAAGCCAATGAGCAGTTCTTC.